This T cell receptor (beta chain) was captured by sequencing in a study of CD8 T cells in ankylosing spondylitis. Broader study findings: It appeared that ankylosing spondylitis blood was characterized by a TCR beta motif of several highly homologous variants. Some of the motif variants had earlier been found in reactive arthritis patients' fluid and blood. As reported, disease-linked clones showed significant enrichment in matched ankylosing spondylitis synovial fluid.

Making the TCR beta libraries involved quantitative 5'-RACE with molecular barcodes. MiXCR was run by TCRdb on the 5' RACE reads, yielding one entry per CDR3 protein. The sample yields about 120,000 distinct CDR3 sequences, about 13% seen once. With V trimmed by 4 bases and J by 3 bases, 4 bases remained unmatched. This CDR3 is 14 amino acids long. The germline V gene has CDR1 LGHDT and CDR2 YNNKEL (reference sequence). This clonotype was seen only a few times. What it binds is not known. This clonotype was sampled from a female donor with ankylosing spondylitis or in good health (not recorded which). The sequenced sample consisted of blood, either unsorted or a sorted T cell fraction (not recorded which). The genes are TRBV3-1 and TRBJ1-1, with 8 nucleotides matching TRBD1. CDR3 residues: CASSPSGGYTEAFF. The CDR3 coding sequence is TGTGCCAGCAGCCCATCAGGGGGCTACACTGAAGCTTTCTTT. The variable domain in full, completed from reference TRBV3-1 and TRBJ1-1, reads DTAVSQTPKYLVTQMGNDKSIKCEQNLGHDTMYWYKQDSKKFLKIMFSYNNKELIINETVPNRFSPKSPDKAHLNLHINSLELGDSAVYFCASSPSGGYTEAFFGQGTRLTVV.